The T cell receptor (beta chain) described here comes from a study of T cells after yellow fever vaccination. Study background: Low-cell-number fractions underwent preparation using SMART-Seq v4 Ultra Low Input.

Study-wide points: On re-exposure, the response was weaker but peaked faster, at day 5 versus 15. CD4 and CD8 compartments shared a small share of clonotypes.

5'RACE template switching produced TCR cDNA carrying a universal primer site and UMIs. TCRdb ran MiXCR on the 5' RACE reads and lists one entry per CDR3 protein. Among 500,000 to 550,000 distinct CDR3 sequences, less than 25% were seen once, and the ten largest hold roughly a sixth. Worth noting for this clonotype: Antigen unknown.

V lost 4 bases and J lost 5, with 23 bases in between. CDR3 length: 17 residues. CDR1 is SGHRS, CDR2 YFSETQ, per germline. The TCR sequence derives from a man younger than 35 who received the YFV17D yellow fever vaccine. The J gene is TRBJ2-3, the V gene TRBV5-1; possibly TRBD2 for D (6 bases). Sequenced material: PBMCs, taken approximately 22 days after the first yellow fever vaccination. Here the CDR3 reads CASSPAGLRGFRDTQYF. The CDR3 nucleotides read TGCGCCAGCAGCCCCGCGGGGTTGCGGGGATTTAGAGATACGCAGTATTTT.